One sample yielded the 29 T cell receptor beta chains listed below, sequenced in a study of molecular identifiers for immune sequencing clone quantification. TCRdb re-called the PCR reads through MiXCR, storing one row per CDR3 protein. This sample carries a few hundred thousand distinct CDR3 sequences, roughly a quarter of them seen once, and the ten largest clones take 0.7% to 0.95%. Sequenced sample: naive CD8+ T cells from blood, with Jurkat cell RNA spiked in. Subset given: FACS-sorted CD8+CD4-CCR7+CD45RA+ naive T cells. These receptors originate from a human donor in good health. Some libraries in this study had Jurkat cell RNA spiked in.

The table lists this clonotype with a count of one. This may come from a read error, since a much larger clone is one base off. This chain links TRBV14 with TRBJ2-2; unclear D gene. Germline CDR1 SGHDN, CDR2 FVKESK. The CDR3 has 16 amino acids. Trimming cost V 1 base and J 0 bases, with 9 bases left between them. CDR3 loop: CASSQALATNTGELFF. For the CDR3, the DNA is TGTGCCAGCAGCCAAGCTTTAGCCACGAACACCGGGGAGCTGTTTTTT. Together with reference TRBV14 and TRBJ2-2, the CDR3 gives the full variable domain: EAGVTQFPSHSVIEKGQTVTLRCDPISGHDNLYWYRRVMGKEIKFLLHFVKESKQDESGMPNNRFLAERTGGTYSTLKVQPAELEDSGVYFCASSQALATNTGELFFGEGSRLTVL.

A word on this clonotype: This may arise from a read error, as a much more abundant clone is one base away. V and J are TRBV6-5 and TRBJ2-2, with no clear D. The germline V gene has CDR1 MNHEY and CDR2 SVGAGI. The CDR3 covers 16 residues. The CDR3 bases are TGTGCCAGAAGTTACTTTACCACCGGGAACACCGGGGAGCTGTTTTTT. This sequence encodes CARSYFTTGNTGELFF.

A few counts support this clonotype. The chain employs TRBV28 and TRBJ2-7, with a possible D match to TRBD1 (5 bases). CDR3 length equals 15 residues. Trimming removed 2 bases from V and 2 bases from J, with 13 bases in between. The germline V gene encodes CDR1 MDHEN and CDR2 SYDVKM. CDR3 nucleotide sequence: TGTGCCAGCAGTTTAAGGGGCCCATTGACCTACGAGCAGTACTTC. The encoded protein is CASSLRGPLTYEQYF.

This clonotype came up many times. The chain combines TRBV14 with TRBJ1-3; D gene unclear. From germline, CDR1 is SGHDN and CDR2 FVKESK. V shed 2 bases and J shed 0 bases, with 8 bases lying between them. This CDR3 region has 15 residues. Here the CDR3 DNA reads TGTGCCAGCAGCCAACTTCCCAACTCTGGAAACACCATATATTTT. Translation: CASSQLPNSGNTIYF.

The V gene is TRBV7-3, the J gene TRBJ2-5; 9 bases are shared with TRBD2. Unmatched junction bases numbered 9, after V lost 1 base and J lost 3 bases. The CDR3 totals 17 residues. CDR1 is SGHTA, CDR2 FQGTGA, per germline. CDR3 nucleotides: TGTGCCAGCAGCTTAATGTTTCTAGCGGGATCGAAAGAGACCCAGTACTTC. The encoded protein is CASSLMFLAGSKETQYF.

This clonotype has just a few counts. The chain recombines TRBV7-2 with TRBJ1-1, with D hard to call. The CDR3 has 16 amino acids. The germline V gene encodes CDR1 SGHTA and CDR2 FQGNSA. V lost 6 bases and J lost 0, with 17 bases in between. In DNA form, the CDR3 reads TGTGCCAGCAGGTCCCTGGGCCCGTACATGAACACTGAAGCTTTCTTT. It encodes CASRSLGPYMNTEAFF.

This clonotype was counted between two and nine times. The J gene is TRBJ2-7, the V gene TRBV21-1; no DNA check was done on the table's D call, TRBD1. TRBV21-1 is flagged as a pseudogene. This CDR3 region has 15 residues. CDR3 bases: TGTGCCAGCAGCCCCGAAGGGGGGGGGACGAGCGAGCAGTACTTC. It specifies CASSPEGGGTSEQYF.

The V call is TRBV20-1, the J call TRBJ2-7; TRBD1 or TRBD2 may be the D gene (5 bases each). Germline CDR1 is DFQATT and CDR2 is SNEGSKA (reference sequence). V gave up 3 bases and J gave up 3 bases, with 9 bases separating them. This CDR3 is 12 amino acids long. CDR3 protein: CSASERGYEQYF. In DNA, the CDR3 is TGCAGTGCTAGTGAGAGGGGCTACGAGCAGTACTTC.

The CDR3 sequence: CASSYSHWTLNTEAFF. CDR3 nucleotide sequence: TGTGCCAGCAGTTACTCCCACTGGACACTGAACACTGAAGCTTTCTTT. The chain links TRBV6-5 to TRBJ1-1; the D gene is possibly TRBD1 (5 bases). Germline CDR1 reads MNHEY; CDR2 reads SVGAGI. Trimming cost V 0 bases and J 0 bases, with 11 bases left between them. This CDR3 has 16 residues.

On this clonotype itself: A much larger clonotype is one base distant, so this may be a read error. CDR3 in amino acids: CSVEKRGKRDGSNQPQHF. CDR3 DNA: TGCAGCGTTGAAAAGAGGGGAAAGCGTGACGGGAGCAATCAGCCCCAGCATTTT. The chain is built from TRBV29-1 and TRBJ1-5; tentative D call: TRBD1 (5 bases). CDR1 is SQVTM and CDR2 is ANQGSEA in the germline V gene. The CDR3 covers 18 residues. Trimming took 2 bases from V and 1 from J, leaving 21 bases between them.

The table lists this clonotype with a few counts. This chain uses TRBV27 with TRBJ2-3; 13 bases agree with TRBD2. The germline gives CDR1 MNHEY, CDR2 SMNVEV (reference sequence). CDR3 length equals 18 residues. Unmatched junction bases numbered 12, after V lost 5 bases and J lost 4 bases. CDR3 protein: CASSGGLAGNLVADTQYF. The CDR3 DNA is TGTGCCAGCAGTGGGGGACTAGCGGGGAACCTGGTTGCAGATACGCAGTATTTT.

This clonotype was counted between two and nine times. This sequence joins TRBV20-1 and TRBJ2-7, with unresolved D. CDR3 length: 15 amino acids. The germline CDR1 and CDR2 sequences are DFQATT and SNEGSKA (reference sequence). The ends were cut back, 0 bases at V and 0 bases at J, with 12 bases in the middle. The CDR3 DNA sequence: TGCAGTGCTAGAGATTTACGGGTGAGCTCCTACGAGCAGTACTTC. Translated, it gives CSARDLRVSSYEQYF.

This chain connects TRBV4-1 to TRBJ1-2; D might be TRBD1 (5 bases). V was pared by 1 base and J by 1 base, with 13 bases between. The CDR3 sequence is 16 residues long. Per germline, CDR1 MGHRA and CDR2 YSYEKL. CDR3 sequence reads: CASSQAFMGVNYGYTF. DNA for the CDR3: TGCGCCAGCAGCCAAGCTTTTATGGGGGTTAACTATGGCTACACCTTC.

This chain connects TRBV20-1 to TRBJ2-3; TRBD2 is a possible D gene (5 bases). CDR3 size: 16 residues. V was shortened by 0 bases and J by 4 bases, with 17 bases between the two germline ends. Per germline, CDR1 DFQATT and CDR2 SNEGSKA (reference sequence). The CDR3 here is CSARDLVGGSADTQYF. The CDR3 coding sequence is TGCAGTGCTAGAGATCTCGTGGGCGGGTCTGCAGATACGCAGTATTTT.

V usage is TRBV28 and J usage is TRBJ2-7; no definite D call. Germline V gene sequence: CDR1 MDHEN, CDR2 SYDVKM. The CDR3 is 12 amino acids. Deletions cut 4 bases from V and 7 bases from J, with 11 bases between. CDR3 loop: CASSSPQGEQYF. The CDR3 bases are TGTGCCAGCAGTTCCCCTCAAGGTGAGCAGTACTTC.

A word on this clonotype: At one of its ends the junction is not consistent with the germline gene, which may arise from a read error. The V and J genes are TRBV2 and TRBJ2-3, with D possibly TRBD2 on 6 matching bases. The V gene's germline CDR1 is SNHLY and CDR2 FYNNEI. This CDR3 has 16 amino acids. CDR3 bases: TGTGCCAGCAGTGAAGTGGAGGACTATGACACAGATACGCGGTATTTT. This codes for CASSEVEDYDTDTRYF.

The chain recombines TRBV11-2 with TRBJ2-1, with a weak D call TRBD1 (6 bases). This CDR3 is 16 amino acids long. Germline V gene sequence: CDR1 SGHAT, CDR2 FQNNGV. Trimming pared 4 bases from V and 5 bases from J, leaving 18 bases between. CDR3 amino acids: CASSSPGESLNNEQFF. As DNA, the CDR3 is TGTGCCAGCAGCTCCCCAGGGGAGTCATTAAACAATGAGCAGTTCTTC.

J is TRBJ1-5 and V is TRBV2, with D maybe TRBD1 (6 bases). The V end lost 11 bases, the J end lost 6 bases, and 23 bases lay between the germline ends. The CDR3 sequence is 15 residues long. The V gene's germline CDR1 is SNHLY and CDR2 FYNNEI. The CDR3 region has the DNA TGTGCCTGCTCATCTCCGTCAGGGGACCTTCAGCCCCAGCATTTT. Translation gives CACSSPSGDLQPQHF.

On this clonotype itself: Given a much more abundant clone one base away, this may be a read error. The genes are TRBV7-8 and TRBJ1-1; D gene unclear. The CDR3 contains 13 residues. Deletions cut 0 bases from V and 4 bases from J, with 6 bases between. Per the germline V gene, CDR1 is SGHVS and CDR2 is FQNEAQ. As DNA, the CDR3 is TGTGCCAGCAGCTTAGCCCCATGCACTGAAGCTTTCTTT. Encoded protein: CASSLAPCTEAFF.

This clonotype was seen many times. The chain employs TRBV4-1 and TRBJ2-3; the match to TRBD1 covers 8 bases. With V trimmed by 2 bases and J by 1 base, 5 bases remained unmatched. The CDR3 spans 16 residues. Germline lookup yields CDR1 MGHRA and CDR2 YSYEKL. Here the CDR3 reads CASSQFAGGGTDTQYF. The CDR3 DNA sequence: TGCGCCAGCAGCCAATTCGCAGGGGGCGGCACAGATACGCAGTATTTT.

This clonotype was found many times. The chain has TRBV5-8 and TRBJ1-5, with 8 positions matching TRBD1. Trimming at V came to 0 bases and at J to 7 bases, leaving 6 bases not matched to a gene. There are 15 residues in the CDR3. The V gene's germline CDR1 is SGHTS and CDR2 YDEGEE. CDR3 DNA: TGTGCCAGCAGCTTGGGTCAGGGGGCAAACCAGCCCCAGCATTTT. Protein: CASSLGQGANQPQHF.

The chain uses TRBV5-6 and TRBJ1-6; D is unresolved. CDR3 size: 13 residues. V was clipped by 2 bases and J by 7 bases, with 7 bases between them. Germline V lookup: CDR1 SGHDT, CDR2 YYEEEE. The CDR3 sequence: CASSLSSNSPLHF. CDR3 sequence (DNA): TGTGCCAGCAGCTTATCGTCAAATTCACCCCTCCACTTT. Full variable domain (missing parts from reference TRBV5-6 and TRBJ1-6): DAGVTQSPTHLIKTRGQQVTLRCSPKSGHDTVSWYQQALGQGPQFIFQYYEEEERQRGNFPDRFSGHQFPNYSSELNVNALLLGDSALYLCASSLSSNSPLHFGNGTRLTVT.

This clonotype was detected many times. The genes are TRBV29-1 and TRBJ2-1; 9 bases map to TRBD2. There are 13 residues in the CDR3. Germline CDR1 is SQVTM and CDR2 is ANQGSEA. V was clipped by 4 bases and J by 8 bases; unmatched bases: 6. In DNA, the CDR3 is TGCAGCGTTGGTTTGCGGGAGGGAGATGAGCAGTTCTTC. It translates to CSVGLREGDEQFF.

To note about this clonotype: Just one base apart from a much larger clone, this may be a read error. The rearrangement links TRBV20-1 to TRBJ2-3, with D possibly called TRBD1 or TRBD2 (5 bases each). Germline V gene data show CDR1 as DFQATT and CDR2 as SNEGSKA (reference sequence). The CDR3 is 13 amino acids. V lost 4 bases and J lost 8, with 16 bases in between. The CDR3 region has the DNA TGCAGTGCTATGGACTCGCAGAGGGGTACGCAGTATTTT. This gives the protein CSAMDSQRGTQYF.

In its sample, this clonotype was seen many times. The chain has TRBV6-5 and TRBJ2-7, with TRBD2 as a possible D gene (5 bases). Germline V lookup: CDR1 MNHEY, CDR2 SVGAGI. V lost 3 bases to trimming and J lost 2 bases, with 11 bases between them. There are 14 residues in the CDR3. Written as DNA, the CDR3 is TGTGCCAGCAGTTATGGTGGGAGCACCTACGAGCAGTACTTC. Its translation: CASSYGGSTYEQYF.

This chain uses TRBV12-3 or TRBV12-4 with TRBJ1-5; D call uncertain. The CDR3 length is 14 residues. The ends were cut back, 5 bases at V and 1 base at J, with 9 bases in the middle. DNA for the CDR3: TGTGCCAGCAGTCTCTTGGACAGCAATCAGCCCCAGCATTTT. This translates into CASSLLDSNQPQHF.

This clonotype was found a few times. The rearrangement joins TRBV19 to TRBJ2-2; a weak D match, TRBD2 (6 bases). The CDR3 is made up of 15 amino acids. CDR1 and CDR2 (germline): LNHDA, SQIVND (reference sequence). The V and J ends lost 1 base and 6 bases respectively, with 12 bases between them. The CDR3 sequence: CASSIGRRGSGELFF. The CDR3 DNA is TGTGCCAGTAGTATAGGACGCCGGGGGTCCGGGGAGCTGTTTTTT.

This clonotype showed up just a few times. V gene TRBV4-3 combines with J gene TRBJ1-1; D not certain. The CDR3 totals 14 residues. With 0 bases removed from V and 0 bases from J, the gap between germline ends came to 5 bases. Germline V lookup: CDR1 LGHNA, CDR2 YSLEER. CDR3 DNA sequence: TGCGCCAGCAGCCAAGAACAGATGAACACTGAAGCTTTCTTT. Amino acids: CASSQEQMNTEAFF.

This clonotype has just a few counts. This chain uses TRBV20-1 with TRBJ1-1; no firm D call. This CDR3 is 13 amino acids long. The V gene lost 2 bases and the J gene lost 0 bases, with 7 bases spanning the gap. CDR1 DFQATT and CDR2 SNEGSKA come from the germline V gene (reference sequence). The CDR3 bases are TGCAGTGCTAGATCCCCGGTGAACACTGAAGCTTTCTTT. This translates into CSARSPVNTEAFF.